This T cell receptor beta chain was captured by sequencing in a study of radiotherapy plus CTLA-4 blockade in lung cancer. Study context: Disease control was present in around a third of patients, and objective responses in more than 15%. Study outcomes and limitations: Early blood T cell clone dynamics, with interferon-beta, were reported to best predict response.

A remark on this clone: No antigen is known for it. This specimen includes other DNA sequences encoding the same CDR3.

This CDR3 contains 14 residues. V was clipped by 5 bases and J by 4 bases, with 12 bases between them. Germline CDR1 MNHEY, CDR2 SVGAGI. TCRdb keeps only in-frame clones here, not all; method: immunoSEQ multiplex PCR. Among about 62,000 clones listed, roughly three quarters were seen once. The receptor comes from a human donor with non-small cell lung cancer who had a complete response to radiotherapy plus ipilimumab. Sequences were derived from peripheral blood, sampled from a patient treated with radiotherapy plus ipilimumab. The chain couples TRBV6-5 to TRBJ1-5, with a tentative D call TRBD1 (5 bases). The CDR3 DNA reads TGTGCCAGCAGTGGGGGGGGTACTAATCAGCCCCAGCATTTT. The encoded protein is CASSGGGTNQPQHF.